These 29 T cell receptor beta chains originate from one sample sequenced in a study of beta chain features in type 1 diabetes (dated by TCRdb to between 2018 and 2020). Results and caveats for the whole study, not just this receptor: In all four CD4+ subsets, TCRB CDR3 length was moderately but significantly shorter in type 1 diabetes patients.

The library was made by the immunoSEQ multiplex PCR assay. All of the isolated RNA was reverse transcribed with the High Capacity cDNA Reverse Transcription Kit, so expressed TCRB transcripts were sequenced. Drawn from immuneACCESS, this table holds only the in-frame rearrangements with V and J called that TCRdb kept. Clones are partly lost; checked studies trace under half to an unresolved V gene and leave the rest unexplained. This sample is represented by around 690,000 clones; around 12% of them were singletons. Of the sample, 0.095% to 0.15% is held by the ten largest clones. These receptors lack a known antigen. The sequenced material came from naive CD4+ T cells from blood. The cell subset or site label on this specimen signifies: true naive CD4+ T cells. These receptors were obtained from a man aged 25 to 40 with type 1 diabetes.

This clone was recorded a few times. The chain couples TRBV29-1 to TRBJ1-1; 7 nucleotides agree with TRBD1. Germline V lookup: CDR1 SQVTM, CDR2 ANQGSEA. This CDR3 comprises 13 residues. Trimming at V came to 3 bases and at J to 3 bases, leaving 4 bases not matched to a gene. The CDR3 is CSVDPTGYTEAFF. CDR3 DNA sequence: TGCAGCGTTGACCCGACAGGGTACACTGAAGCTTTCTTT.

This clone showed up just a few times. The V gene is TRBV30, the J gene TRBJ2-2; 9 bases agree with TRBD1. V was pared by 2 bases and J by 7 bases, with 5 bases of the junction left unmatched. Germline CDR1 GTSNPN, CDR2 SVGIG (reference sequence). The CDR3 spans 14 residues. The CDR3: CAWSLQGAGGELFF. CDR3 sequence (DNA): TGTGCCTGGAGTCTACAGGGGGCCGGCGGGGAGCTGTTTTTT.

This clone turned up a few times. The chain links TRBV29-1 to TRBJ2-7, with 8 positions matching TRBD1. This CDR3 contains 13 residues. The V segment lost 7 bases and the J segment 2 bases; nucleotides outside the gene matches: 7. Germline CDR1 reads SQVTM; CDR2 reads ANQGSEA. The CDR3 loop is CSGRTGPAYEQYF. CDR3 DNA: TGCAGCGGCCGGACAGGGCCAGCCTACGAGCAGTACTTC.

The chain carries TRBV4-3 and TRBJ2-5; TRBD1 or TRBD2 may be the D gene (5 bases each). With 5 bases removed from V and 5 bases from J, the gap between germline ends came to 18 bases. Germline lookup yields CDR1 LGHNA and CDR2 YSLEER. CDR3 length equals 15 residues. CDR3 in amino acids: CASSLRSDTRETQYF. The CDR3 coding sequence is TGCGCCAGCAGCTTAAGGTCGGACACTAGGGAGACCCAGTACTTC.

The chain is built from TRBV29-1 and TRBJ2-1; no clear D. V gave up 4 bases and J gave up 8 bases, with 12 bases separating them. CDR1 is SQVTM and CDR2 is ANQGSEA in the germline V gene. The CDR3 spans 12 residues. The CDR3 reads CSVATPAHEQFF. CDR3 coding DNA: TGCAGCGTTGCGACGCCAGCCCATGAGCAGTTCTTC.

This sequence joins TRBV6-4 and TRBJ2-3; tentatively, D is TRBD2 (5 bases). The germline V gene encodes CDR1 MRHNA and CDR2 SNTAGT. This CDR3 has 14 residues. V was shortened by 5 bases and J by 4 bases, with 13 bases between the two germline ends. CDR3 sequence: CASSPGNGADTQYF. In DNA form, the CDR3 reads TGTGCCAGCAGTCCGGGAAACGGGGCAGATACGCAGTATTTT.

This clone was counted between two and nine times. The CDR3 loop is CASSEHRGYEQYF. As DNA, the CDR3 is TGTGCCAGCAGTGAACACAGGGGCTACGAGCAGTACTTC. This chain joins TRBV2 and TRBJ2-7; 7 bases are a match to TRBD1. The CDR3 has 13 residues. The germline V gene encodes CDR1 SNHLY and CDR2 FYNNEI. With 2 bases clipped from V and 3 bases from J, the junction kept 1 base outside the gene matches.

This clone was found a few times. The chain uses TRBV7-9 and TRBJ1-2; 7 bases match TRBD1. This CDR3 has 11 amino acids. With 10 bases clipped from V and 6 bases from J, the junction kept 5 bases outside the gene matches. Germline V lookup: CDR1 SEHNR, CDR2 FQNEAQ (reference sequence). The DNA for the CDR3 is TGTGCCACCGGGACAGAGGATGGCTACACCTTC. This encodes CATGTEDGYTF. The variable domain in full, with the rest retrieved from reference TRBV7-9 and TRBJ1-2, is DTGVSQNPRHKITKRGQNVTFRCDPISEHNRLYWYRQTLGQGPEFLTYFQNEAQLEKSRLLSDRFSAERPKGSFSTLEIQRTEQGDSAMYLCATGTEDGYTFGSGTRLTVV.

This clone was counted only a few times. The DNA of the CDR3 is TGTGCCAGCAGCTTAGGCGCGACGGACAATCAGCCCCAGCATTTT. This translates into CASSLGATDNQPQHF. The rearrangement joins TRBV7-2 to TRBJ1-5, with D unresolved. Germline CDR1 reads SGHTA; CDR2 reads FQGNSA. The V and J ends lost 1 base and 3 bases respectively, with 10 bases between them. The CDR3 has 15 residues.

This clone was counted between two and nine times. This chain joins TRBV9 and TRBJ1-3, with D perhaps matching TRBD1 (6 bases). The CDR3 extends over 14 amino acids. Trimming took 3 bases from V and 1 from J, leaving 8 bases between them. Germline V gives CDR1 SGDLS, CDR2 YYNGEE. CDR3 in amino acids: CASSAGQSGNTIYF. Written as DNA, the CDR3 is TGTGCCAGCAGCGCCGGACAGTCTGGAAACACCATATATTTT.

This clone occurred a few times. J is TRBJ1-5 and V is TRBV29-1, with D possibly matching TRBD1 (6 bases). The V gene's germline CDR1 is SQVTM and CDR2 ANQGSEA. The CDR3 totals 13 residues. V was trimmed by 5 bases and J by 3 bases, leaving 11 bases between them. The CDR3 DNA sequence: TGCAGCGTTAGGACAGAATTCAATCAGCCCCAGCATTTT. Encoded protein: CSVRTEFNQPQHF. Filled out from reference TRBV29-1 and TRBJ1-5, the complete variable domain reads SAVISQKPSRDICQRGTSLTIQCQVDSQVTMMFWYRQQPGQSLTLIATANQGSEATYESGFVIDKFPISRPNLTFSTLTVSNMSPEDSSIYLCSVRTEFNQPQHFGDGTRLSIL.

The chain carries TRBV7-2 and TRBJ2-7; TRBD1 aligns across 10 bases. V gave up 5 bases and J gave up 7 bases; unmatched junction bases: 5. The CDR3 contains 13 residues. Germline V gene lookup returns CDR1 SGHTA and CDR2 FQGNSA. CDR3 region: CASSGQGGLEQYF. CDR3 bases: TGTGCCAGCAGCGGACAGGGGGGGCTGGAGCAGTACTTC.

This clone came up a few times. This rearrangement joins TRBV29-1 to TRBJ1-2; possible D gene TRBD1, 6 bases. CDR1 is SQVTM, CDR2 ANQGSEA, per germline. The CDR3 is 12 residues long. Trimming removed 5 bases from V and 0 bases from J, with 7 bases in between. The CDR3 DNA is TGCAGCGTTCACAGGGCTAACTATGGCTACACCTTC. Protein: CSVHRANYGYTF.

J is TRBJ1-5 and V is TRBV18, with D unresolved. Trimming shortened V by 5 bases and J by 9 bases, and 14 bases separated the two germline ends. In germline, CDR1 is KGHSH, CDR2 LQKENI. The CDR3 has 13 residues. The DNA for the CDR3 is TGTGCCAGCTCATCCGCGGACGGAGGGCCCCAGCATTTT. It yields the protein CASSSADGGPQHF. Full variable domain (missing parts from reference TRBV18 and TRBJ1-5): NAGVMQNPRHLVRRRGQEARLRCSPMKGHSHVYWYRQLPEEGLKFMVYLQKENIIDESGMPKERFSAEFPKEGPSILRIQQVVRGDSAAYFCASSSADGGPQHFGDGTRLSIL.

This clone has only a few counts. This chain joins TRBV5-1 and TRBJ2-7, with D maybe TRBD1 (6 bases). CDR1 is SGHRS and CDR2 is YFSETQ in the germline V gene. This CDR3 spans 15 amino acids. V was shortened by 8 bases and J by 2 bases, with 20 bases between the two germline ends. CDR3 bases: TGCGCCAGTATGCCCGGTGGGACATCGACCTACGAGCAGTACTTC. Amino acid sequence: CASMPGGTSTYEQYF.

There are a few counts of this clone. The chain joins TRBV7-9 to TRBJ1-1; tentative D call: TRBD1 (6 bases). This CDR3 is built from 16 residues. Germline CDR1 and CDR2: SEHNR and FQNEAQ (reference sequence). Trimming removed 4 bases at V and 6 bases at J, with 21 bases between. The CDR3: CASSSVWGQDFPEAFF. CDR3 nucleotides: TGTGCCAGCAGCTCGGTTTGGGGACAAGATTTCCCTGAAGCTTTCTTT.

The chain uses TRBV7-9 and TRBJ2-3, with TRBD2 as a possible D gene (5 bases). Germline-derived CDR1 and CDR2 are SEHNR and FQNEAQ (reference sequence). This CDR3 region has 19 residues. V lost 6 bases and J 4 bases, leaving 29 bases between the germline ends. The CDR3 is CASRPDPTSNQTLPDTQYF. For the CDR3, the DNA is TGTGCCAGCAGACCAGATCCCACTAGTAACCAAACCCTCCCAGATACGCAGTATTTT.

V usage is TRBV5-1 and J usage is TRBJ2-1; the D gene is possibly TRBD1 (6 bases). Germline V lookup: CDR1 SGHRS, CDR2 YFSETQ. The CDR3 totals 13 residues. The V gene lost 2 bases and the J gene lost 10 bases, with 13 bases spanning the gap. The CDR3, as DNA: TGCGCCAGCAGCTTTCAGGGGTCGAGGGAGCAGTTCTTC. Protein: CASSFQGSREQFF.

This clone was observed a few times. This CDR3 reads CASSLEGTSLMYEQFF. In nucleotides, the CDR3 is TGTGCCAGCAGCTTAGAAGGGACTAGCCTTATGTATGAGCAGTTCTTC. This sequence joins TRBV7-2 and TRBJ2-1, with TRBD2 matching over 9 bases. The germline V gene encodes CDR1 SGHTA and CDR2 FQGNSA. The V segment lost 1 base and the J segment 8 bases; nucleotides outside the gene matches: 9. This CDR3 contains 16 residues.

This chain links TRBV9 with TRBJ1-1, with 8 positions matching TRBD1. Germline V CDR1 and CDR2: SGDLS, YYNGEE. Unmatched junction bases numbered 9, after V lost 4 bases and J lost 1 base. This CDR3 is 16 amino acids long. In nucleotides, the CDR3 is TGTGCCAGCAGCCCTGACAGGGGCGGCCGGAACACTGAAGCTTTCTTT. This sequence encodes CASSPDRGGRNTEAFF.

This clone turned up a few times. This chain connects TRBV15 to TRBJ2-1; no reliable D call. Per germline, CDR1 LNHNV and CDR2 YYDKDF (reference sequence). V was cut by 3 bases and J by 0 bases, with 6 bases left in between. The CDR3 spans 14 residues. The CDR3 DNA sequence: TGTGCCACCAGCAGGGTAAGCTCCTACAATGAGCAGTTCTTC. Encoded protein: CATSRVSSYNEQFF.

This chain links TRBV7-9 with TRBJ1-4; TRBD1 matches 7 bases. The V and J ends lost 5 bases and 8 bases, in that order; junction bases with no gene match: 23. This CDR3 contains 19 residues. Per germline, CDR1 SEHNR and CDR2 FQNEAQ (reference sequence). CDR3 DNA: TGTGCCAGCAGCCCATTAACAGGGGTTCGCCGACAGCCCAGAGAAAAACTGTTTTTT. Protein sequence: CASSPLTGVRRQPREKLFF.

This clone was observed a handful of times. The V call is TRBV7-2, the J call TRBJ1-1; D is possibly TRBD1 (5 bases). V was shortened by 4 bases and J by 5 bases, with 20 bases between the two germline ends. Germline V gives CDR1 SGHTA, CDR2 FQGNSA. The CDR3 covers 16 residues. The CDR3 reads CASSSAQGVVGTEAFF. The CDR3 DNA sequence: TGTGCCAGCAGCTCCGCCCAGGGAGTCGTAGGAACTGAAGCTTTCTTT.

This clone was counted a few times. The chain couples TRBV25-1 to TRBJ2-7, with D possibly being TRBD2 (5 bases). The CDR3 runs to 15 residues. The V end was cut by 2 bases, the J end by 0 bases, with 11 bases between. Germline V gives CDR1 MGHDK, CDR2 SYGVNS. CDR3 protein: CASSERAGYSYEQYF. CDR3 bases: TGTGCCAGCAGTGAACGTGCGGGCTACTCCTACGAGCAGTACTTC.

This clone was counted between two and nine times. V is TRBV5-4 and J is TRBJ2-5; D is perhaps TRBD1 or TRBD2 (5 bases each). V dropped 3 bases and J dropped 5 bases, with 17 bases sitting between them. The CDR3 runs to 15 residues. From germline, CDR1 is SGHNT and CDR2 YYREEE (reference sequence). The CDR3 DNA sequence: TGTGCCAGCAGCTCGTGGGGGTTGGGCCTTGAGACCCAGTACTTC. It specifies CASSSWGLGLETQYF. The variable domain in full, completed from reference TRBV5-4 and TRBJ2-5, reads ETGVTQSPTHLIKTRGQQVTLRCSSQSGHNTVSWYQQALGQGPQFIFQYYREEENGRGNFPPRFSGLQFPNYSSELNVNALELDDSALYLCASSSWGLGLETQYFGPGTRLLVL.

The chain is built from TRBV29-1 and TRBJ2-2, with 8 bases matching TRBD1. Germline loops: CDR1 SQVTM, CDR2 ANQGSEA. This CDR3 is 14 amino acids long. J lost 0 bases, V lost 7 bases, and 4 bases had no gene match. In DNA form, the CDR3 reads TGCAGCGCTGACAGGGGTCCGAACACCGGGGAGCTGTTTTTT. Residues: CSADRGPNTGELFF.

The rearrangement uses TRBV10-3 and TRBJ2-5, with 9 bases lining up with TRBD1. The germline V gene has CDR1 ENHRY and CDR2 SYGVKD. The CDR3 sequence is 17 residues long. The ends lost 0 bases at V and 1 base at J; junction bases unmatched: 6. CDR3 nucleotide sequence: TGTGCCATCAGTGAGTCCTGGGACAGGGAAAGCCAAGAGACCCAGTACTTC. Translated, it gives CAISESWDRESQETQYF.

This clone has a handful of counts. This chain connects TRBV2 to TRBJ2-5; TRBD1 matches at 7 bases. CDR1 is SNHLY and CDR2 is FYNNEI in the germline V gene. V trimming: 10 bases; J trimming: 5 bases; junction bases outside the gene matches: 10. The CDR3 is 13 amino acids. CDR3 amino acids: CATTGESTETQYF. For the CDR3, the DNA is TGTGCCACAACAGGGGAGAGTACGGAGACCCAGTACTTC. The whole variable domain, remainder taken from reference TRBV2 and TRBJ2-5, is EPEVTQTPSHQVTQMGQEVILRCVPISNHLYFYWYRQILGQKVEFLVSFYNNEISEKSEIFDDQFSVERPDGSNFTLKIRSTKLEDSAMYFCATTGESTETQYFGPGTRLLVL.

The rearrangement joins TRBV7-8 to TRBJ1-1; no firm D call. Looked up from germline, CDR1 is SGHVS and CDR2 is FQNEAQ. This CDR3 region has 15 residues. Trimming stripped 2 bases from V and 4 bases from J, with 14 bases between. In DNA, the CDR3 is TGTGCCAGCAGCTTACTCCCCCTTTCGGGCACTGAAGCTTTCTTT. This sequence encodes CASSLLPLSGTEAFF.